The rows below give T cell receptor beta chains drawn from one sample of a study of response to subunit inactivated influenza vaccine. TCRdb passed the RT-PCR reads through MiXCR, listing each CDR3 protein once. The table includes about 520,000 distinct CDR3 sequences, about 25% detected once. This specimen consisted of CD4+ T cells sorted from PBMCs, obtained 4 to 6 days after vaccination. All receptors come from a man aged 45-60 years who received an inactivated influenza vaccine. Each CDR3 is given with its conserved first and last residue. Each record gives: clone size, J gene, V gene, D gene, CDR3 protein, CDR3 DNA. D genes are given only for firm matches. Rows give clone size only sometimes, using once, few, many, or a class for an expanded clone.

clone size: many
J gene: TRBJ2-3
V gene: TRBV27
D gene: .
CDR3 protein: CASSLVGGPTDTQYF
CDR3 DNA: TGTGCCAGCAGTTTAGTGGGGGGGCCCACAGATACGCAGTATTTT

clone size: many
J gene: TRBJ1-1
V gene: TRBV7-2
D gene: TRBD1
CDR3 protein: CASRRGTGGNTEAFF
CDR3 DNA: TGTGCCTCTCGAAGAGGGACAGGGGGGAACACTGAAGCTTTCTTT

clone size: .
J gene: TRBJ1-3
V gene: TRBV30
D gene: .
CDR3 protein: CAWSWRYQSGNTIYF
CDR3 DNA: TGTGCCTGGAGTTGGCGGTACCAATCTGGAAACACCATATATTTT

clone size: few
J gene: TRBJ2-7
V gene: TRBV9
D gene: TRBD2
CDR3 protein: CASSKGLAGAYEQYF
CDR3 DNA: TGTGCCAGCAGCAAGGGACTAGCGGGAGCCTACGAGCAGTACTTC

clone size: .
J gene: TRBJ2-3
V gene: TRBV5-6
D gene: .
CDR3 protein: CAISSGLECTDTQYF
CDR3 DNA: TGTGCCATCAGCTCCGGGCTCGAGTGCACAGATACGCAGTATTTT

clone size: .
J gene: TRBJ2-7
V gene: TRBV7-2
D gene: TRBD1
CDR3 protein: CASSPTYGQGSGEQYF
CDR3 DNA: TGTGCCAGCAGTCCTACTTATGGACAGGGGTCTGGGGAGCAGTACTTC

clone size: .
J gene: TRBJ1-2
V gene: TRBV7-8
D gene: TRBD1
CDR3 protein: CASSLVESGTAGGYTF
CDR3 DNA: TGTGCCAGCAGCTTAGTGGAGTCTGGGACAGCGGGGGGCTACACCTTC

clone size: few
J gene: TRBJ2-5
V gene: TRBV18
D gene: TRBD2
CDR3 protein: CASSPLLGLAGSTGETQYF
CDR3 DNA: TGTGCCAGCTCACCACTACTAGGACTAGCGGGTTCTACGGGGGAGACCCAGTACTTC

clone size: few
J gene: TRBJ2-7
V gene: TRBV5-1
D gene: .
CDR3 protein: CASSASAGSYEQYF
CDR3 DNA: TGCGCCAGCAGCGCGAGTGCGGGGTCCTACGAGCAGTACTTC

clone size: .
J gene: TRBJ2-1
V gene: TRBV4-1
D gene: .
CDR3 protein: CASSQQVFYNEQFF
CDR3 DNA: TGCGCCAGCAGCCAACAGGTTTTCTACAATGAGCAGTTCTTC

clone size: few
J gene: TRBJ2-7
V gene: TRBV18
D gene: .
CDR3 protein: CASSPLAPISSYEQYF
CDR3 DNA: TGTGCCAGCTCCCCCCTTGCCCCGATCTCTTCCTACGAGCAGTACTTC

clone size: .
J gene: TRBJ2-1
V gene: TRBV20-1
D gene: TRBD1
CDR3 protein: CSALTQQGPAYNEQFF
CDR3 DNA: TGCAGTGCTCTAACCCAACAGGGGCCCGCCTACAATGAGCAGTTCTTC

clone size: .
J gene: TRBJ2-7
V gene: TRBV12-3/TRBV12-4
D gene: TRBD2
CDR3 protein: CASSPTSGNSYEQYF
CDR3 DNA: TGTGCCAGCAGCCCGACTAGCGGAAACTCCTACGAGCAGTACTTC

clone size: .
J gene: TRBJ2-2
V gene: TRBV4-3
D gene: .
CDR3 protein: CASSHLLNTGELFF
CDR3 DNA: TGCGCCAGCAGCCACCTATTGAACACCGGGGAGCTGTTTTTT

clone size: .
J gene: TRBJ2-5
V gene: TRBV7-6
D gene: .
CDR3 protein: CASSLVWLAQETQYF
CDR3 DNA: TGTGCCAGCAGCTTAGTGTGGCTAGCACAAGAGACCCAGTACTTC

clone size: .
J gene: TRBJ1-2
V gene: TRBV6-1
D gene: TRBD1
CDR3 protein: CASSRTGMGGYTF
CDR3 DNA: TGTGCCAGCAGCAGGACAGGGATGGGTGGCTACACCTTC

clone size: .
J gene: TRBJ1-5
V gene: TRBV12-3/TRBV12-4
D gene: .
CDR3 protein: CASSFTGFNQPQHF
CDR3 DNA: TGTGCCAGCAGCTTTACAGGATTCAATCAGCCCCAGCATTTT

clone size: .
J gene: TRBJ1-6
V gene: TRBV20-1
D gene: .
CDR3 protein: CSGGPEGAYNSPLHF
CDR3 DNA: TGCAGTGGAGGGCCCGAAGGGGCCTATAATTCACCCCTCCACTTT

clone size: few
J gene: TRBJ2-5
V gene: TRBV6-1
D gene: TRBD2
CDR3 protein: CASGNSGAQETQYF
CDR3 DNA: TGTGCCAGCGGAAATAGCGGGGCTCAAGAGACCCAGTACTTC

clone size: .
J gene: TRBJ2-7
V gene: TRBV5-1
D gene: TRBD1
CDR3 protein: CASSVGTAPYEQYF
CDR3 DNA: TGCGCCAGCAGCGTGGGGACAGCCCCCTACGAGCAGTACTTC

clone size: few
J gene: TRBJ2-2
V gene: TRBV24-1
D gene: TRBD1
CDR3 protein: CATSDPGQGGTGELFF
CDR3 DNA: TGTGCCACCAGTGATCCGGGACAGGGAGGAACCGGGGAGCTGTTTTTT

clone size: few
J gene: TRBJ1-5
V gene: TRBV12-3/TRBV12-4
D gene: TRBD1
CDR3 protein: CASSSGTGTNQPQHF
CDR3 DNA: TGTGCCAGCAGTTCGGGGACAGGGACCAATCAGCCCCAGCATTTT

clone size: few
J gene: TRBJ2-7
V gene: TRBV11-2
D gene: TRBD1
CDR3 protein: CASSSFQGASIYEQYF
CDR3 DNA: TGTGCCAGCAGCTCTTTCCAGGGGGCATCAATTTACGAGCAGTACTTC

clone size: few
J gene: TRBJ1-2
V gene: TRBV6-5
D gene: .
CDR3 protein: CASSSDAGAGYGYTF
CDR3 DNA: TGTGCCAGCAGTTCGGATGCAGGGGCCGGCTATGGCTACACCTTC

clone size: few
J gene: TRBJ2-7
V gene: TRBV12-3/TRBV12-4
D gene: .
CDR3 protein: CASSLGAGSPYEQYF
CDR3 DNA: TGTGCCAGCAGTTTAGGGGCAGGGAGCCCCTACGAGCAGTACTTC

clone size: few
J gene: TRBJ2-7
V gene: TRBV7-2
D gene: .
CDR3 protein: CASSRTGHNSYEQYF
CDR3 DNA: TGTGCCAGCAGCCGGACGGGACACAACTCCTACGAGCAGTACTTC

clone size: few
J gene: TRBJ2-7
V gene: TRBV12-3/TRBV12-4
D gene: TRBD2
CDR3 protein: CASSLAGGIYEQYF
CDR3 DNA: TGTGCCAGCAGCTTAGCGGGGGGGATTTACGAGCAGTACTTC

clone size: few
J gene: TRBJ2-7
V gene: TRBV20-1
D gene: TRBD2
CDR3 protein: CSAKNWGGPAYEQYF
CDR3 DNA: TGCAGTGCTAAGAACTGGGGGGGACCAGCCTACGAGCAGTACTTC

clone size: .
J gene: TRBJ1-4
V gene: TRBV12-3/TRBV12-4
D gene: .
CDR3 protein: CASFRSTNEKLFF
CDR3 DNA: TGTGCCAGCTTTAGGTCAACTAATGAAAAACTGTTTTTT

clone size: .
J gene: TRBJ2-5
V gene: TRBV20-1
D gene: TRBD2
CDR3 protein: CSARTSGGEETQYF
CDR3 DNA: TGCAGTGCTAGGACTAGCGGGGGGGAAGAGACCCAGTACTTC

clone size: many
J gene: TRBJ2-7
V gene: TRBV7-2
D gene: .
CDR3 protein: CASSLEAGWGKYF
CDR3 DNA: TGTGCCAGCAGCTTAGAGGCGGGGTGGGGAAAGTACTTC

clone size: .
J gene: TRBJ2-3
V gene: TRBV2
D gene: TRBD2
CDR3 protein: CASSQTSGTSTDTQYF
CDR3 DNA: TGTGCCAGCAGCCAGACCAGCGGGACTAGCACAGATACGCAGTATTTT

clone size: .
J gene: TRBJ2-7
V gene: TRBV4-1
D gene: .
CDR3 protein: CASSQGGQGVYEQYF
CDR3 DNA: TGCGCCAGCAGCCAAGGGGGTCAGGGAGTCTACGAGCAGTACTTC

clone size: few
J gene: TRBJ1-5
V gene: TRBV2
D gene: TRBD1
CDR3 protein: CASTSTGVSQPQHF
CDR3 DNA: TGTGCCAGCACTTCCACAGGGGTGAGCCAGCCCCAGCATTTT

clone size: .
J gene: TRBJ1-5
V gene: TRBV20-1
D gene: TRBD1
CDR3 protein: CSAREIDRGSNQPQHF
CDR3 DNA: TGCAGTGCTAGAGAAATCGACAGGGGCAGCAATCAGCCCCAGCATTTT

clone size: once
J gene: TRBJ2-1
V gene: TRBV28
D gene: .
CDR3 protein: CASRRGNYNEQFF
CDR3 DNA: TGTGCCAGCAGGAGGGGGAATTACAATGAGCAGTTCTTC

clone size: few
J gene: TRBJ1-4
V gene: TRBV24-1
D gene: .
CDR3 protein: CATSDSAEKLFF
CDR3 DNA: TGTGCCACCAGTGATTCCGCTGAAAAACTGTTTTTT

clone size: few
J gene: TRBJ2-7
V gene: TRBV7-2
D gene: .
CDR3 protein: CASSLGARGLYEQYF
CDR3 DNA: TGTGCCAGCAGCTTAGGAGCTAGAGGGCTATACGAGCAGTACTTC

clone size: few
J gene: TRBJ2-7
V gene: TRBV28
D gene: .
CDR3 protein: CASSLLEVQYF
CDR3 DNA: TGTGCCAGCAGTTTGCTGGAGGTGCAGTACTTC

clone size: .
J gene: TRBJ2-2
V gene: TRBV9
D gene: TRBD2
CDR3 protein: CASSEFGTSGTNTGELFF
CDR3 DNA: TGTGCCAGCAGCGAATTCGGGACTAGCGGTACGAACACCGGGGAGCTGTTTTTT

clone size: .
J gene: TRBJ2-7
V gene: TRBV5-5
D gene: .
CDR3 protein: CASSSGGQSYEQYF
CDR3 DNA: TGTGCCAGCAGCTCGGGGGGCCAGTCCTACGAGCAGTACTTC

clone size: few
J gene: TRBJ2-1
V gene: TRBV11-1
D gene: TRBD1
CDR3 protein: CASSKGTGRDEQFF
CDR3 DNA: TGTGCCAGCAGCAAAGGGACAGGTCGGGATGAGCAGTTCTTC

clone size: .
J gene: TRBJ2-5
V gene: TRBV7-2
D gene: .
CDR3 protein: CASSRDGAVETQYF
CDR3 DNA: TGTGCCAGCAGCCGAGACGGGGCGGTGGAGACCCAGTACTTC

clone size: few
J gene: TRBJ1-2
V gene: TRBV27
D gene: .
CDR3 protein: CASSSDPQLGGYTF
CDR3 DNA: TGTGCCAGCAGTTCGGACCCGCAGCTCGGTGGCTACACCTTC

clone size: .
J gene: TRBJ2-2
V gene: TRBV5-1
D gene: TRBD2
CDR3 protein: CASSTGLAGGLTGELFF
CDR3 DNA: TGCGCCAGCAGCACGGGACTAGCGGGAGGCCTCACCGGGGAGCTGTTTTTT

clone size: few
J gene: TRBJ2-1
V gene: TRBV12-3/TRBV12-4
D gene: TRBD1
CDR3 protein: CASKTGTGDFNEQFF
CDR3 DNA: TGTGCCAGCAAAACCGGGACAGGGGATTTCAATGAGCAGTTCTTC

clone size: .
J gene: TRBJ1-2
V gene: TRBV12-3/TRBV12-4
D gene: .
CDR3 protein: CASSAQGHGYTF
CDR3 DNA: TGTGCCAGCAGTGCTCAGGGACATGGCTACACCTTC

clone size: .
J gene: TRBJ2-4
V gene: TRBV5-5
D gene: TRBD1
CDR3 protein: CASSNGTGVVKNIQYF
CDR3 DNA: TGTGCCAGCAGCAACGGGACAGGGGTTGTCAAAAACATTCAGTACTTC

clone size: .
J gene: TRBJ2-7
V gene: TRBV5-1
D gene: TRBD2
CDR3 protein: CASSLVGTTQDEQYF
CDR3 DNA: TGCGCCAGCAGCTTGGTAGGGACTACACAGGACGAGCAGTACTTC